Given below is one T cell receptor beta chain in context. Assay used: immunoSEQ multiplex PCR; TCRdb lists only in-frame clones, some missing. The repertoire holds some 190,000 clones, roughly 92% seen once, with approximately 1.6% in the top ten. Trimming cost V 5 bases and J 0 bases; bases outside gene matches: 15. This CDR3 is built from 18 residues. Germline V CDR1 and CDR2: SGHTA, FQGNSA. The data originate from a study of T cell responses to AZD1222 COVID-19 vaccine. This sequence originates from an adult who received the AZD1222 COVID-19 vaccine. The genes are TRBV7-2 and TRBJ1-2; 7 bases fit TRBD1. The starting material was peripheral blood, obtained 28 days after the second AZD1222 dose. CDR3: CASSTRQGNIHPNYGYTF. The CDR3 DNA is TGTGCCAGCAGCACGCGACAGGGAAACATCCACCCTAACTATGGCTACACCTTC.